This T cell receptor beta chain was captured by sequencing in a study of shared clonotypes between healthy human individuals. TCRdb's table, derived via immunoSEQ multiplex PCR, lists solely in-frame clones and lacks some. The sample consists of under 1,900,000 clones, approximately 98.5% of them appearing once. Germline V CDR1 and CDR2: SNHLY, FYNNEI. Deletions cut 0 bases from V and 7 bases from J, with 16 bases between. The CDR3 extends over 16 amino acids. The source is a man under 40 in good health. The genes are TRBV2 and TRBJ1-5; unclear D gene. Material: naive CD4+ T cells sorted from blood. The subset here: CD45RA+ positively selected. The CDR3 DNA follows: TGTGCCAGCAGTGAAGCGCTGCGACCGGGTGGCCAGCCCCAGCATTTT. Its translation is CASSEALRPGGQPQHF.